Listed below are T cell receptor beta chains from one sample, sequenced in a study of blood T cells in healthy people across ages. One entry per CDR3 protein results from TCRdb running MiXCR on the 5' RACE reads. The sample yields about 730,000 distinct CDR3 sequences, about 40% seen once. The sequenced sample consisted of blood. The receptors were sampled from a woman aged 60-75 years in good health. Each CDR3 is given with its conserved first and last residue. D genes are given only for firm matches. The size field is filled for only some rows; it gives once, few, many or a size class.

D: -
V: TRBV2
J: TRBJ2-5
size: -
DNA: TGTGCCAGCAGGGCCCCAATCCAGATAAATGAGCAGTACTTC
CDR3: CASRAPIQINEQYF

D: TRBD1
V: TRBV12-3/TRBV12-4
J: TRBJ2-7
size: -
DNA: TGTGCCAGCAGTTCCTCAACCAGGGGGCAGGTTCGCGAGCAGTACTTC
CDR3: CASSSSTRGQVREQYF

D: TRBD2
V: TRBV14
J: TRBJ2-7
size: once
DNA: TGTGCCAGCAGCCAACTAGCGGGGGACTTCTACGAGCAGTACTTC
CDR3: CASSQLAGDFYEQYF

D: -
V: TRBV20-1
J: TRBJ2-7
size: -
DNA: TGCAGTGCTAGAGTTTTCGGGACGCCACCCTACGAGCAGTACTTC
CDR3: CSARVFGTPPYEQYF

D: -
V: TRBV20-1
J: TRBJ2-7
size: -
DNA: TGCAGTGCAAGGGATACAGGGTCAAGCTCCTACGAGCAGTACTTC
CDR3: CSARDTGSSSYEQYF

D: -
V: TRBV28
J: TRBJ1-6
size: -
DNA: TGTGCCAGCAGTTCAGGGAGACGTAATTCACCCCTCCACTTT
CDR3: CASSSGRRNSPLHF

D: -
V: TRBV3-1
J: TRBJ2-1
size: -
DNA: TGTGCCAGCAGCCAAGAGGGGGCGACAGGCAATGAGCAGTTCTTC
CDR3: CASSQEGATGNEQFF

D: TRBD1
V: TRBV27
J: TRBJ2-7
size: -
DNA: TGTGCCAGCAGTCCCCGGACAGGGGGCGAGCAGTACTTC
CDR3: CASSPRTGGEQYF

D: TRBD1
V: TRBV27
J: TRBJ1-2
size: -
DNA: TGTGCCAGCAGTAGAGGGGACAGCACTAACTATGGCTACACCTTC
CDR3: CASSRGDSTNYGYTF

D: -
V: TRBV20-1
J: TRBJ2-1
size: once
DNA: TGCAGTGCTAGAGATCCGGGACTGGCCTCCTACAATGAGCAGTTCTTC
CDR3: CSARDPGLASYNEQFF

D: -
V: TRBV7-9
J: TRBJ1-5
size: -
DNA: TGTGCCAGCAGCTTAGAGAGTGCCGAAGGGCCCCAGCATTTT
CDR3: CASSLESAEGPQHF

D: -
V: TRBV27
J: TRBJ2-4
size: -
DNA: TGTGCCAGCAGTTTATCGGGGGCTGTAGCCAAAAACATTCAGTACTTC
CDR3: CASSLSGAVAKNIQYF

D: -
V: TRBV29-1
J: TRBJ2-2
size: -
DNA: TGCAGCGTGGAGAACACCGGGGAGCTGTTTTTT
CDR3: CSVENTGELFF

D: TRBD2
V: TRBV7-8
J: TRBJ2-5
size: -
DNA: TGTGCCAGCAGCCAGGGACTAGCGACGGAACAAGAGACCCAGTACTTC
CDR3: CASSQGLATEQETQYF

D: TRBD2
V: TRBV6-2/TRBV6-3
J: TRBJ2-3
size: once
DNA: TGTGCCAGCAGTTCTTGGACTAGCGGGAAATCAGATACGCAGTATTTT
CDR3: CASSSWTSGKSDTQYF

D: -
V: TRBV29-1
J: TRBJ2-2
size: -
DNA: TGCAGCGTTGAAGTCACAGCCAACACCGGGGAGCTGTTTTTT
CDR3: CSVEVTANTGELFF

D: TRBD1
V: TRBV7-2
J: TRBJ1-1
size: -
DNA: TGTGCCAGCAGTTCGTCGGGTCAGGGGGCGCGAGGAACTGAAGCTTTCTTT
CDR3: CASSSSGQGARGTEAFF

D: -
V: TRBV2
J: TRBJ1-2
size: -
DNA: TGTGCCGGTTCGCTCCTGTATGGCTACACCTTC
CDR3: CAGSLLYGYTF

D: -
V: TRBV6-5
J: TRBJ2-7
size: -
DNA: TGTGCCAGCAGTCCCTATATGGACAGTTCCTACGAGCAGTACTTC
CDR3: CASSPYMDSSYEQYF

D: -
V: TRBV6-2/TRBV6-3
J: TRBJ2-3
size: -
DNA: TGTGCCAGCAGCCTTAGCGGAACGGAGACAGATACGCAGTATTTT
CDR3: CASSLSGTETDTQYF

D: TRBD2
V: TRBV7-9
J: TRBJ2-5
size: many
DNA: TGTGCCAGCAGCTTAGTTGCGGGGGGGGAAGAGACCCAGTACTTC
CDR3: CASSLVAGGEETQYF

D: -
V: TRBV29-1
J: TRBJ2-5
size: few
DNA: TGCAGCGTTGAGGCGGGGAGACTCGGGACGCAAGAGACCCAGTACTTC
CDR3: CSVEAGRLGTQETQYF

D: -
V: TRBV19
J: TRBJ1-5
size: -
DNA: TGTGCCAGTAGTACCACTTACAGTACCAATCAGCCCCAGCATTTT
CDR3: CASSTTYSTNQPQHF

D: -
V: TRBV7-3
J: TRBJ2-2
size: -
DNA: TGTGCCAGCAGCACCCGGGGGCTAGTTGCCGGGGAGCTGTTTTTT
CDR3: CASSTRGLVAGELFF

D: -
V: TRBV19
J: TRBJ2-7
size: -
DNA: TGTGCCAGCGCCCGGGACACAAGCTACGAGCAGTACTTC
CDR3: CASARDTSYEQYF

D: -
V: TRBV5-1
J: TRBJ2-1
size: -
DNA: TGCGCCAGCAGCCCCTCCCGGGGGGCCCACAATGAGCAGTTCTTC
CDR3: CASSPSRGAHNEQFF

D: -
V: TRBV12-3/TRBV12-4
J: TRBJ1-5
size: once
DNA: TGTGCCAGCATCCTCAGGGGTAATCAGCCCCAGCATTTT
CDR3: CASILRGNQPQHF

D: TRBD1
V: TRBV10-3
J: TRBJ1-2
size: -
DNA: TGTGCCATCAGTGAGCCGCTGGGGGACAGCTATGGCTACACCTTC
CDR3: CAISEPLGDSYGYTF

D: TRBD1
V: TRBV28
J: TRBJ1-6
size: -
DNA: TGTGCCAGCAGTACCGGGACAGGGGCTTCACCCCTCCACTTT
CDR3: CASSTGTGASPLHF

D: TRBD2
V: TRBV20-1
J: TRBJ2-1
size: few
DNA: TGCAGTGCTAGAGATCATCGACTAGCGGGATCCTACAATGAGCAGTTCTTC
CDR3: CSARDHRLAGSYNEQFF

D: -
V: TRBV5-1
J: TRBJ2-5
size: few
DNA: TGCGCCAGCAGCTTCGAAAGGGCGGCTCGCCGAGAGACCCAGTACTTC
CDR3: CASSFERAARRETQYF